These T cell receptor beta chains were read from a single sample in a study of T cells in Graves' hyperthyroidism and ophthalmopathy. TCRdb re-called the multiplex PCR reads with MiXCR, one entry per CDR3 protein. Of approximately 630,000 distinct CDR3 sequences in the sample, around 16% were seen once. The specimen sequenced was blood. These receptors were collected from a woman aged 30 to 39 with Graves' hyperthyroidism. Both conserved end residues are part of each CDR3. The order of the fields is clone size, D gene, V gene, J gene, CDR3 DNA, CDR3 protein. D genes are given only for firm matches. Expanded clones are given a class, and other clones once, few, many or no size at all.

NA	NA	TRBV9	TRBJ1-1	TGTGCCAGCAGCCCCTCAGGGTTGACTGAAGCTTTCTTT	CASSPSGLTEAFF
few	NA	TRBV20-1	TRBJ2-4	TGCAGTGCTCCCAATCTCGGCATTCAGTACTTC	CSAPNLGIQYF
NA	TRBD1	TRBV9	TRBJ2-5	TGTGCCAGCAGCGTAGGACAGGGACAGACCCAGTACTTC	CASSVGQGQTQYF
many	NA	TRBV29-1	TRBJ1-1	TGCAGCGTTATTATGAACACTGAAGCTTTCTTT	CSVIMNTEAFF
many	NA	TRBV20-1	TRBJ2-3	TGCAGTGCTAGAGATCGGCCAGGGTTGAACACAGATACGCAGTATTTT	CSARDRPGLNTDTQYF
many	TRBD1	TRBV7-2	TRBJ1-2	TGTGCCAGCAGCCCAGGGGGGGGGCAGTATGGCTACACCTTC	CASSPGGGQYGYTF
many	TRBD1	TRBV10-3	TRBJ2-7	TGTGCCATCAGTCAGGGGGCAGTGCCCTACGAGCAGTACTTC	CAISQGAVPYEQYF
few	NA	TRBV6-1	TRBJ2-3	TGTGCCAGCAGCGACACTAGAACAGATACGCAGTATTTT	CASSDTRTDTQYF
NA	NA	TRBV6-2/TRBV6-3	TRBJ2-7	TGTGCCAGCAGCTCCCCGGGACACATATACGAGCAGTACTTC	CASSSPGHIYEQYF
few	NA	TRBV7-2	TRBJ2-5	TGTGCCAGCAGCTTAAATCACGCCGGGTTATACTTC	CASSLNHAGLYF
many	NA	TRBV11-2	TRBJ2-7	TGTGCCAGCAGCAGCTCCGGGACACTCTCCTACGAGCAGTACTTC	CASSSSGTLSYEQYF
NA	NA	TRBV19	TRBJ1-1	TGTGCCAGTAGGGCTCAGAACACTGAAGCTTTCTTT	CASRAQNTEAFF
few	NA	TRBV20-1	TRBJ1-2	TGCAGTGCTAGAGATCAGGCGGGAAACGCACTTGGCTACACCTTC	CSARDQAGNALGYTF
NA	NA	TRBV27	TRBJ1-4	TGTGCCAGCAGATACCAGGGGAGGAATGAAAAACTGTTTTTT	CASRYQGRNEKLFF
NA	NA	TRBV5-1	TRBJ2-6	TGCGCCAGCAGCCCCGGGTGGGGCTCTGGGGCCAACGTCCTGACTTTC	CASSPGWGSGANVLTF
many	NA	TRBV6-2/TRBV6-3	TRBJ1-1	TGTGCCAGCAGACAACAGGGTGGAGGGACTGAAGCTTTCTTT	CASRQQGGGTEAFF
few	NA	TRBV7-6	TRBJ1-1	TGTGCCAGCAGCTTAGCATCGGACACTGAAGCTTTCTTT	CASSLASDTEAFF
many	TRBD1	TRBV27	TRBJ1-1	TGTGCCAGCAGTTTACAGGGGGCATACACTGAAGCTTTCTTT	CASSLQGAYTEAFF
many	TRBD1	TRBV7-2	TRBJ2-7	TGTGCCAGCAGCTTTGGGACAGGTTTCTACGAGCAGTACTTC	CASSFGTGFYEQYF
many	TRBD1	TRBV18	TRBJ1-1	TGTGCCAGCTCACCTCAGACAGGGTGGGACACTGAAGCTTTCTTT	CASSPQTGWDTEAFF
many	TRBD2	TRBV6-2/TRBV6-3	TRBJ2-2	TGTGCCAGCAGTTACCGTAGCGGGTATTCGAACACCGGGGAGCTGTTTTTT	CASSYRSGYSNTGELFF
NA	NA	TRBV15	TRBJ2-1	TGTGCCACCAGCACTACCCTATCCTCCTACAATGAGCAGTTCTTC	CATSTTLSSYNEQFF
few	NA	TRBV6-2/TRBV6-3	TRBJ2-6	TGTGCCAGCAGGACGACGGGCTCTGGGGCCTACGTCCTGACTTTC	CASRTTGSGAYVLTF
few	NA	TRBV5-8	TRBJ1-2	TGTGCCAGCAGCTACAGCTCCGGGACTCTTGGCTACACCTTC	CASSYSSGTLGYTF
many	NA	TRBV7-2	TRBJ2-7	TGTGCCAGCAGCTTAGTCTTGGCGGGTGGTTCCTACGAGCAGTACTTC	CASSLVLAGGSYEQYF
few	NA	TRBV24-1	TRBJ2-1	TGTGCCACCAGTGATTTAGGGGCCCTCTCCCAGTTCTTC	CATSDLGALSQFF
once	NA	TRBV28	TRBJ1-5	TGTGCCAGCAGCGAATTAGGGATCGGGGCTCAGCCCCAGCATTTT	CASSELGIGAQPQHF
many	TRBD1	TRBV28	TRBJ1-5	TGTGCCAGCAGCCTTGGGACAGGGGGCGTTCAGCCCCAGCATTTT	CASSLGTGGVQPQHF
many	NA	TRBV29-1	TRBJ2-3	TGCAGCGTGGCTGGACGGCACTTGGCAGATACGCAGTATTTT	CSVAGRHLADTQYF
many	TRBD1	TRBV28	TRBJ1-5	TGTGCCAGCAGTTCCCCGGGACAGGAGAACAATCAGCCCCAGCATTTT	CASSSPGQENNQPQHF
many	TRBD2	TRBV20-1	TRBJ2-3	TGCAGTGCTAGAACTAGCGGGTTCGCAGATACGCAGTATTTT	CSARTSGFADTQYF
many	NA	TRBV30	TRBJ1-4	TGTGCCTGGAGTGTACAATTGGGAGAAAAACTGTTTTTT	CAWSVQLGEKLFF
few	NA	TRBV19	TRBJ2-2	TGTGCCAGTAGTATAGCCGGGGCCGGGGAGCTGTTTTTT	CASSIAGAGELFF
NA	TRBD1	TRBV27	TRBJ2-1	TGTGCCAGCAGTTTACCCGGACAGGGGAGTGATGAGCAGTTCTTC	CASSLPGQGSDEQFF
NA	TRBD1	TRBV9	TRBJ2-3	TGTGCCAGCAGCCCCCGGACAGGGACTAGCACAGATACGCAGTATTTT	CASSPRTGTSTDTQYF
once	NA	TRBV12-5	TRBJ2-5	TGTGCTAGTGGTTTTTTTATTATCGGACGATACAGGGTTGGGGAGACCCAGTACTTC	CASGFFIIGRYRVGETQYF
NA	TRBD2	TRBV27	TRBJ2-3	TGTGCCAGCAGTTTACTCGGACTAGCGGGAGGGCCTAGCACAGATACGCAGTATTTT	CASSLLGLAGGPSTDTQYF
NA	NA	TRBV6-6	TRBJ2-6	TGTGCCAGCAGTTACTCTTATGTAGGCTCTGGGGCCAACGTCCTGACTTTC	CASSYSYVGSGANVLTF
many	TRBD1	TRBV30	TRBJ2-3	TGTGCCTGGAGTCGACAGGGAAAAACGTTCACAGATACGCAGTATTTT	CAWSRQGKTFTDTQYF